The 9 T cell receptor beta chains below all came from one sample that was sequenced in a study of Graves' ophthalmopathy and Graves' hyperthyroidism. RNA transcripts were the template, and TCR beta CDR3 regions were amplified from them. In the first round, RT-PCR was carried out with HTBI primers, and a multiplex PCR formed the second round. MiXCR, applied by TCRdb to the multiplex PCR reads, yields one record per CDR3 protein. The sample holds 900,000 to 1,200,000 distinct CDR3 sequences, about 35% seen once. Sequencing was carried out using peripheral blood or thyroid tissue (not recorded which). These receptors were collected from an adult man with Graves' hyperthyroidism.

The V call is TRBV15, the J call TRBJ1-2, with D hard to call. The germline V and J ends were trimmed by 1 base and 7 bases, with 13 bases remaining between them. The length of the CDR3 is 14 residues. CDR1 is LNHNV, CDR2 YYDKDF, per germline (reference sequence). CDR3 sequence: CATSRGVAGSGYTF. CDR3 coding DNA: TGTGCCACCAGCAGAGGAGTAGCGGGGTCTGGCTACACCTTC.

This clonotype was seen more than once but under ten times. The chain couples TRBV5-4 to TRBJ1-2; TRBD1 might be the D (5 bases). The CDR3 loop spans 16 amino acids. Germline lookup yields CDR1 SGHNT and CDR2 YYREEE (reference sequence). Deletions cut 3 bases from V and 1 base from J, with 16 bases between. The CDR3 DNA reads as TGTGCCAGCAGCTGGGGGGAAGTGGGGGTTAACTATGGCTACACCTTC. Translation gives CASSWGEVGVNYGYTF.

V and J are TRBV29-1 and TRBJ1-2; 7 nucleotides agree with TRBD1. Germline CDR1 reads SQVTM; CDR2 reads ANQGSEA. CDR3 length: 11 amino acids. The CDR3 DNA sequence: TGCAGTCGGCAGCCAGGGGGAGGCTACACCTTC. Protein: CSRQPGGGYTF.

J is TRBJ1-1 and V is TRBV19, with a weak D call TRBD1 (6 bases). Germline V gene sequence: CDR1 LNHDA, CDR2 SQIVND (reference sequence). Trimming took off 5 bases at V and 5 bases at J, with 18 bases between the two ends. CDR3 length: 15 residues. CDR3 in amino acids: CASSASYTGLTEAFF. Written as DNA, the CDR3 is TGTGCCAGTAGTGCGTCTTATACAGGGCTGACTGAAGCTTTCTTT.

The chain combines TRBV7-9 with TRBJ2-1; D unclear. V lost 3 bases to trimming and J lost 9 bases, with 9 bases between them. The CDR3 consists of 12 residues. The V gene's germline CDR1 is SEHNR and CDR2 FQNEAQ (reference sequence). In DNA, the CDR3 is TGTGCCAGCAGCTTCAGTTCATCTGAGCAGTTCTTC. Its translation is CASSFSSSEQFF.

Notes on this clonotype: This CDR3 fails to terminate in the conserved phenylalanine or tryptophan, so it likely reflects a read error. It is unclear where the CDR3 begins or ends on the DNA, so no DNA is shown, and the CDR3 is as TCRdb lists it. The chain is built from TRBV19 and TRBJ1-1; TRBD1, the table's D call, was not compared with the DNA. The CDR3 totals 9 residues, both ends included. From germline, CDR1 is LNHDA and CDR2 SQIVND (reference sequence). The CDR3 protein is CASSSRGFS.

The V call is TRBV25-1, the J call TRBJ1-6; D unresolved. Germline V CDR1 and CDR2: MGHDK, SYGVNS. V was cut by 6 bases and J by 7 bases, with 16 bases left in between. The CDR3 extends over 15 amino acids. CDR3: CASSPPASGNSPLHF. Here the CDR3 DNA reads TGTGCCAGCAGCCCCCCCGCGTCTGGGAATTCACCCCTCCACTTT.

This clonotype has at least ten counts. The chain carries TRBV4-1 and TRBJ2-7; 11 bases fit TRBD2. The CDR3 extends over 14 amino acids. Germline V lookup: CDR1 MGHRA, CDR2 YSYEKL. The ends lost 5 bases at V and 2 bases at J; junction bases unmatched: 2. This CDR3 reads CASSYSGGAYEQYF. In DNA, the CDR3 is TGCGCCAGCAGCTATAGCGGGGGGGCCTACGAGCAGTACTTC.

The chain has TRBV10-3 and TRBJ1-2; 7 bases map to TRBD1. CDR3 length equals 14 residues. V was clipped by 10 bases and J by 1 base; unmatched bases: 9. Germline CDR1 and CDR2: ENHRY and SYGVKD. The CDR3 region has the DNA TGTGCCAGCAAGGGGGCAGGGAATAACTATGGCTACACCTTC. It yields the protein CASKGAGNNYGYTF.